The 7 T cell receptor beta chains in this list originate from one sample, sequenced in a study of cytomegalovirus exposure and HLA in healthy donors. The primer mix had 60 Vbeta and 13 Jbeta primers. The assay was immunoSEQ multiplex PCR, and TCRdb's table has in-frame clones only and misses some. The sample consists of about 180,000 clones, about four fifths of them appearing once. Input material: PBMCs. The receptor source for this set is a young woman in good health and CMV-seropositive.

V is TRBV5-4 and J is TRBJ2-2; 8 positions agree with TRBD2. Germline values: CDR1 SGHNT, CDR2 YYREEE (reference sequence). V lost 0 bases and J lost 13; bases outside the gene matches: 8. CDR3 size: 14 residues. This chain's CDR3 is CASSLAYAGGRLFF. CDR3 coding DNA: TGTGCCAGCAGCTTGGCCTATGCGGGGGGCCGGCTGTTTTTT.

V and J are TRBV2 and TRBJ2-4, with 7 positions matching TRBD1. With 0 bases clipped from V and 0 bases from J, the junction kept 5 bases outside the gene matches. This CDR3 comprises 17 residues. Germline-derived CDR1 and CDR2 are SNHLY and FYNNEI. The CDR3 bases are TGTGCCAGCAGTGAAGCCCAGACAGGGTCAGCCAAAAACATTCAGTACTTC. The encoded protein is CASSEAQTGSAKNIQYF.

In its sample, this clone was seen once. The chain couples TRBV4-2 to TRBJ1-4; possibly TRBD1 for D (6 bases). Germline CDR1 LGHNA, CDR2 YNFKEQ. V was clipped by 5 bases and J by 3 bases, with 13 bases between them. The CDR3 runs 15 residues. CDR3 sequence (DNA): TGTGCCAGCAGCGCCACAGGGTCGGCTAATGAAAAACTGTTTTTT. Translation gives CASSATGSANEKLFF.

The rearrangement joins TRBV9 to TRBJ1-3; D not certain. Deletions cut 3 bases from V and 1 base from J, with 11 bases between. The CDR3 has 15 amino acids. CDR1 and CDR2 (germline): SGDLS, YYNGEE. CDR3 residues: CASSGSEGSGNTIYF. The CDR3 nucleotides read TGTGCCAGCAGCGGGAGCGAGGGATCTGGAAACACCATATATTTT. Supplemented by reference TRBV9 and TRBJ1-3, the full variable domain reads DSGVTQTPKHLITATGQRVTLRCSPRSGDLSVYWYQQSLDQGLQFLIQYYNGEERAKGNILERFSAQQFPDLHSELNLSSLELGDSALYFCASSGSEGSGNTIYFGEGSWLTVV.

The chain couples TRBV6-5 to TRBJ1-1, with D uncertain. The CDR3 sequence is 15 residues long. Germline V gene sequence: CDR1 MNHEY, CDR2 SVGAGI. The V gene lost 0 bases and the J gene lost 4 bases, with 12 bases spanning the gap. CDR3 nucleotide sequence: TGTGCCAGCAGTTACTCGGGCAGGCCTGCCACTGAAGCTTTCTTT. This sequence encodes CASSYSGRPATEAFF.

This chain joins TRBV7-2 and TRBJ2-5; possible D gene TRBD1, 7 bases. The CDR3 runs 13 residues. Germline V CDR1 and CDR2: SGHTA, FQGNSA. Between the trimmed V and J ends, which lost 5 bases and 5 bases, there was a span of 12 bases. Here the CDR3 reads CASSQGGRETQYF. The CDR3 nucleotides are TGTGCCAGCAGCCAGGGGGGCCGGGAGACCCAGTACTTC.

The genes are TRBV12-5 and TRBJ2-2; D uncertain. Germline CDR1 and CDR2: LGHNT and FRNRAP. Between the trimmed V and J ends, which lost 1 base and 4 bases, there was a span of 10 bases. CDR3 size: 15 residues. CDR3 DNA sequence: TGTGCTAGTGGTTTGGACATGCCCTCCACCGGGGAGCTGTTTTTT. Translating gives CASGLDMPSTGELFF.